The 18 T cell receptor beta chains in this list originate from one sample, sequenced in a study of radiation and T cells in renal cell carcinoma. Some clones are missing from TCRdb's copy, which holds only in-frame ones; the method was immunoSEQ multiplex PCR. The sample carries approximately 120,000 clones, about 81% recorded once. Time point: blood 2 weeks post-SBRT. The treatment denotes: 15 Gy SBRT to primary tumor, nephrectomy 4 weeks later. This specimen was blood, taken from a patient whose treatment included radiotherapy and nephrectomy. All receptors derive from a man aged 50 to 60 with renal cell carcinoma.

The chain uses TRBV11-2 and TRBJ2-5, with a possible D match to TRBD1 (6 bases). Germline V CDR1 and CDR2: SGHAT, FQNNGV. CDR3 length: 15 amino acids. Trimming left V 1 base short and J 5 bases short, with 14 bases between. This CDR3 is CASSLVDRPIETQYF. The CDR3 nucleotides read TGTGCCAGCAGCTTAGTCGACAGGCCAATTGAGACCCAGTACTTC.

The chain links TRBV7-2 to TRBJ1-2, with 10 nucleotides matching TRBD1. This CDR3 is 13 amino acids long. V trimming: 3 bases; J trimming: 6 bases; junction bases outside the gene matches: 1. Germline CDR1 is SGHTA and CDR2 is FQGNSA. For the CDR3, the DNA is TGTGCCAGCAGCTTGACAGGGGGCGATGGCTACACCTTC. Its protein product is CASSLTGGDGYTF.

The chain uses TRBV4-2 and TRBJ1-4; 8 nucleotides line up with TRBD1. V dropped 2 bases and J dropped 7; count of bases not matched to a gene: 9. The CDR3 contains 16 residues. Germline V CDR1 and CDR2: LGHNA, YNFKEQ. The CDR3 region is CASSQKRQGNREKLFF. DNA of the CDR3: TGTGCCAGCAGCCAAAAAAGACAGGGGAACCGTGAAAAACTGTTTTTT.

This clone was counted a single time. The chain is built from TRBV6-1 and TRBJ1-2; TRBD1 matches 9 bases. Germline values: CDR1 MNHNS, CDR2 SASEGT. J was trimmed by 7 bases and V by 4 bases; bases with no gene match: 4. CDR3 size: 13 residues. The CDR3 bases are TGTGCCAGCAGTGCGGAGACAGGGGGTGGCTACACCTTC. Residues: CASSAETGGGYTF.

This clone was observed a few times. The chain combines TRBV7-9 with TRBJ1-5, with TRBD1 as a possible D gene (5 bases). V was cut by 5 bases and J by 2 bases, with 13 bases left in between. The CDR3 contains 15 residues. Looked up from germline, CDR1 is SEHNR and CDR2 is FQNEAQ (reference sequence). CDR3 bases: TGTGCCAGCAGCGACGGGACCCTGGGCAATCAGCCCCAGCATTTT. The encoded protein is CASSDGTLGNQPQHF.

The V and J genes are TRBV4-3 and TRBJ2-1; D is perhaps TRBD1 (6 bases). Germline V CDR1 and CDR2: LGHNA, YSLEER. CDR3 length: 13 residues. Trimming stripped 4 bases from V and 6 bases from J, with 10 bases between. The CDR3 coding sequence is TGCGCCAGCAGCCTGGACAGAGCCAATGAGCAGTTCTTC. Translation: CASSLDRANEQFF.

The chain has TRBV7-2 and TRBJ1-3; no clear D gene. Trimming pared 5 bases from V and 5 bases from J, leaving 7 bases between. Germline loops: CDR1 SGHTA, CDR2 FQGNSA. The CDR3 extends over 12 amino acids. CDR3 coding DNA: TGTGCCAGCAGCCCCCTTAGAAACACCATATATTTT. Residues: CASSPLRNTIYF. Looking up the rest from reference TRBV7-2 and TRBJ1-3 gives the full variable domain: GAGVSQSPSNKVTEKGKDVELRCDPISGHTALYWYRQSLGQGLEFLIYFQGNSAPDKSGLPSDRFSAERTGGSVSTLTIQRTQQEDSAVYLCASSPLRNTIYFGEGSWLTVV.

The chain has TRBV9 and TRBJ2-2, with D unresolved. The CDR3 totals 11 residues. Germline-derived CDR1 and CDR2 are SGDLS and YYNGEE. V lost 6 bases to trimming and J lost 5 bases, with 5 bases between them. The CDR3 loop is CASTSTGELFF. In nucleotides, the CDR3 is TGTGCCAGCACCAGTACCGGGGAGCTGTTTTTT.

DNA of the CDR3: TGTGCCAGCAGCTCACAGGGAGGGGGTGTTCAGCCCCAGCATTTT. The encoded protein is CASSSQGGGVQPQHF. This chain joins TRBV7-9 and TRBJ1-5; a weak D match, TRBD1 (6 bases). The CDR3 has 15 amino acids. Trimming removed 4 bases at V and 6 bases at J, with 16 bases between. Germline assignment: CDR1 SEHNR and CDR2 FQNEAQ (reference sequence).

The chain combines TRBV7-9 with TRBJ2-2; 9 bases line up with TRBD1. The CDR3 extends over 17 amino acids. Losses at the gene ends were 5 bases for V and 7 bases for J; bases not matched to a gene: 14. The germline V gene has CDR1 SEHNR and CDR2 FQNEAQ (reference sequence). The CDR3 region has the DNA TGTGCCAGCAGCCCTCAACCGGGACAGGGTGAGAACGGGGAGCTGTTTTTT. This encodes CASSPQPGQGENGELFF.

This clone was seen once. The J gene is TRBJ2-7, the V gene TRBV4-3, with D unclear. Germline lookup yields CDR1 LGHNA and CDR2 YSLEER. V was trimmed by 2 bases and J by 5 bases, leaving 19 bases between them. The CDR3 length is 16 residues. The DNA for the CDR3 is TGCGCCAGCAGCCAATCCTGGACCAGTTTTCGGGACGAGCAGTACTTC. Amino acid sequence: CASSQSWTSFRDEQYF.

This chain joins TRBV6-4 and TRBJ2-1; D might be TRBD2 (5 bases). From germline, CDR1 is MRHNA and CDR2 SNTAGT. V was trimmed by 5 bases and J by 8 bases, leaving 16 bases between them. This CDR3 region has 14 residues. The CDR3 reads CASSLTGFWDEQFF. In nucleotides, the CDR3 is TGTGCCAGCAGTTTAACGGGGTTTTGGGATGAGCAGTTCTTC.

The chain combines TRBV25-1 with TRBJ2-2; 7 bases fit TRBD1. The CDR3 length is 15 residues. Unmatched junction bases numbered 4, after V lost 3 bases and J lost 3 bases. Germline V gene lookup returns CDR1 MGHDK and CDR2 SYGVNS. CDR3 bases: TGTGCCAGCAGTGAGCCCGGGACAGACACCGGGGAGCTGTTTTTT. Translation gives CASSEPGTDTGELFF.

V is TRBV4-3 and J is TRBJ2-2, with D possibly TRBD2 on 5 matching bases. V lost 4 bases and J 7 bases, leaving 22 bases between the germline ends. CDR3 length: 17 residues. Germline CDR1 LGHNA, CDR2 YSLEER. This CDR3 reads CASSRIGEGTSIGELFF. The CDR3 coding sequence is TGCGCCAGCAGCCGGATCGGAGAGGGTACAAGCATCGGGGAGCTGTTTTTT.

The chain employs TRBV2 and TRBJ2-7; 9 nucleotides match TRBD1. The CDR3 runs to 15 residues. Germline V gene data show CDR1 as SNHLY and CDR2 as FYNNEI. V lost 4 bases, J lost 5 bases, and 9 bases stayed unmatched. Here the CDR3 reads CASSGSLQGANEQYF. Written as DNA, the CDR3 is TGTGCCAGCAGTGGGTCGCTACAGGGGGCCAACGAGCAGTACTTC.

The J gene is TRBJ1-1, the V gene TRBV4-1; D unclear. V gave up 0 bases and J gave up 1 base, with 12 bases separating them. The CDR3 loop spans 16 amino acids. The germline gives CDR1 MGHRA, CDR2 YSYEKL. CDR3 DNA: TGCGCCAGCAGCCAAGATTTATTTACAGCGAACACTGAAGCTTTCTTT. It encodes CASSQDLFTANTEAFF.

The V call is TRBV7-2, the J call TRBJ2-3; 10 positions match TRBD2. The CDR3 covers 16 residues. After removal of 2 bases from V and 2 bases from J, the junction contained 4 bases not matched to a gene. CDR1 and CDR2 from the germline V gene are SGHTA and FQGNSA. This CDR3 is CASSLRLAGATDTQYF. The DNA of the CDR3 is TGTGCCAGCAGCTTAAGACTAGCGGGCGCCACAGATACGCAGTATTTT.

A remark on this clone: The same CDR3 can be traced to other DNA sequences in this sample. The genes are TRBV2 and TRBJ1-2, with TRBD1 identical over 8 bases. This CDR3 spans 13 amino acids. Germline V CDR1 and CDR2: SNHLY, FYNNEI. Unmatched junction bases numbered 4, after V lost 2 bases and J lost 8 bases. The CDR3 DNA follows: TGTGCCAGCAGTGAAACAGGGGGTCGGGGCTACACCTTC. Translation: CASSETGGRGYTF. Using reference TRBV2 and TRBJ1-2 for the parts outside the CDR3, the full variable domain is EPEVTQTPSHQVTQMGQEVILRCVPISNHLYFYWYRQILGQKVEFLVSFYNNEISEKSEIFDDQFSVERPDGSNFTLKIRSTKLEDSAMYFCASSETGGRGYTFGSGTRLTVV.